The T cell receptor beta chain under discussion was sequenced for a study of T cell changes during pregnancy in multiple sclerosis. Measured with immunoSEQ multiplex PCR; TCRdb has only the in-frame clones, and not every one. This table holds over 40,000 clones, roughly 90% found once. CDR3 length equals 17 residues. Germline V gives CDR1 SGHVS, CDR2 FQNEAQ. Trimming cost V 2 bases and J 4 bases; bases outside gene matches: 11. Here the sequenced sample was CD4+ T cells from peripheral blood mononuclear cells, taken in the second trimester of pregnancy. The TCR comes from a female donor with multiple sclerosis, enrolled in a pregnancy study. This sequence joins TRBV7-8 and TRBJ1-5; TRBD1 aligns across 7 bases. The CDR3 DNA is TGTGCCAGCAGCTTAAGTCGGGTGGGACAGCTTAATCAGCCCCAGCATTTT. This gives the protein CASSLSRVGQLNQPQHF.